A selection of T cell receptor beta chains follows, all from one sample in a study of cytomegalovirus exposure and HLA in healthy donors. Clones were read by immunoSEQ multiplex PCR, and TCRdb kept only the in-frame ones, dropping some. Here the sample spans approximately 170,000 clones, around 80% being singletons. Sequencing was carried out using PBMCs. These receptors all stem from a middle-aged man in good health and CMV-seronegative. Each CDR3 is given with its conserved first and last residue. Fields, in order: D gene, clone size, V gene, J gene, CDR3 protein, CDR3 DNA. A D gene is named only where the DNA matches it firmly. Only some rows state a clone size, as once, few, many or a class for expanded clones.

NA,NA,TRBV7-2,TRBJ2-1,CASSLTEYNEQFF,TGTGCCAGCAGCCTGACAGAATACAATGAGCAGTTCTTC
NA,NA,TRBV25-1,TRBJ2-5,CASSRGETQYF,TGTGCCAGCAGTAGGGGAGAGACCCAGTACTTC
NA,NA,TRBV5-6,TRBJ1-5,CASSFLGRLDQPQHF,TGTGCCAGCAGCTTCTTGGGCAGGTTGGATCAGCCCCAGCATTTT
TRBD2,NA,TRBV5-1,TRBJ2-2,CASSPTSGANTGELFF,TGCGCCAGCAGCCCGACTAGCGGAGCTAACACCGGGGAGCTGTTTTTT
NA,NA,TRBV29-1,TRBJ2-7,CSVEPPYHPRRYEQYF,TGCAGCGTTGAACCTCCGTACCACCCGAGGAGATACGAGCAGTACTTC
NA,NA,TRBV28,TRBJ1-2,CASSSGPPGSTF,TGTGCCAGCAGTTCCGGACCCCCTGGGAGTACCTTC
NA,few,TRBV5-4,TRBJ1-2,CASSLALAGRYGYTF,TGTGCCAGCAGCTTGGCCTTGGCAGGGCGGTATGGCTACACCTTC
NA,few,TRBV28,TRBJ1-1,CASSFEGTEAFF,TGTGCCAGCAGTTTCGAGGGAACTGAAGCTTTCTTT
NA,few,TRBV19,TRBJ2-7,CASSTRRTGDEQYF,TGTGCCAGTAGTACCCGAAGGACGGGAGACGAGCAGTACTTC
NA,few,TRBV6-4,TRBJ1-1,CASSDSWAPEAFF,TGTGCCAGCAGTGACTCGTGGGCACCTGAAGCTTTCTTT
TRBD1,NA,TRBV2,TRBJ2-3,CASRRTGQTDTQYF,TGTGCCAGCAGAAGGACAGGGCAAACAGATACGCAGTATTTT
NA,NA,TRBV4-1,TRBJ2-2,CASSQERRGAGELFF,TGCGCCAGCAGCCAAGAACGGAGGGGAGCCGGGGAGCTGTTTTTT
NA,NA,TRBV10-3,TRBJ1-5,CAISIRTDQPQHF,TGTGCCATCAGTATTCGGACAGATCAGCCCCAGCATTTT
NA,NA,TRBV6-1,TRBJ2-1,CASSATRTPDEQFF,TGTGCCAGCAGTGCGACTAGGACGCCCGATGAGCAGTTCTTC
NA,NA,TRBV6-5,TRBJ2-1,CASRSWEQFF,TGTGCCAGCAGGAGCTGGGAGCAGTTCTTC
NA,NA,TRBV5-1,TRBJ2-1,CASSSVGGSGYNEQFF,TGCGCCAGCAGCTCGGTGGGAGGATCTGGGTACAATGAGCAGTTCTTC
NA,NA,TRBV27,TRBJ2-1,CASSLRLGDLYNEQFF,TGTGCCAGCAGTTTACGACTCGGGGACTTATACAATGAGCAGTTCTTC
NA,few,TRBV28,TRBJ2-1,CASSFLRELNNEQFF,TGTGCCAGCAGTTTTTTGAGGGAATTAAACAATGAGCAGTTCTTC
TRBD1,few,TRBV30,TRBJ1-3,CAWSAGQQLGNTIYF,TGTGCCTGGAGCGCGGGACAGCAACTCGGAAACACCATATATTTT
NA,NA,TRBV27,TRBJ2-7,CASIRTGEQYF,TGTGCCAGCATTCGTACGGGGGAGCAGTACTTC
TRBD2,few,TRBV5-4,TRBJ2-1,CASSSGLAGINEQFF,TGTGCCAGCAGCTCGGGACTAGCGGGAATTAATGAGCAGTTCTTC
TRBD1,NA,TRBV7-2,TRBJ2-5,CASSIPGQVKETQYF,TGTGCCAGCAGTATACCGGGACAGGTGAAAGAGACCCAGTACTTC
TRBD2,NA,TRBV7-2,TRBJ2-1,CTSSAAGGLAGSYNEQFF,TGTACCAGCAGCGCGGCCGGGGGACTAGCGGGTTCCTACAATGAGCAGTTCTTC
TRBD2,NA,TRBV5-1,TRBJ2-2,CASSFRGDSGELFF,TGCGCCAGCAGCTTTCGGGGGGACTCCGGGGAGCTGTTTTTT
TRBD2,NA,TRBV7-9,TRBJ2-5,CASSKAGGGQETQYF,TGTGCCAGCAGCAAAGCGGGGGGGGGCCAAGAGACCCAGTACTTC
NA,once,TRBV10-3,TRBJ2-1,CAISESSGGNEQFF,TGTGCCATCAGTGAGTCTTCAGGGGGGAATGAGCAGTTCTTC
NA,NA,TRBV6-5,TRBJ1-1,CASSYSQALNTEAFF,TGTGCCAGCAGTTATTCACAGGCTTTGAACACTGAAGCTTTCTTT
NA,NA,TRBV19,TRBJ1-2,CASSIAWLGTLEGGYTF,TGTGCCAGTAGTATCGCTTGGTTAGGGACTCTCGAAGGCGGCTACACCTTC
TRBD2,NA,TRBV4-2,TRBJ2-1,CASSRPGLAGYNEQFF,TGTGCCAGCAGCCGGCCGGGACTAGCGGGTTACAATGAGCAGTTCTTC